The following is a T cell receptor (beta chain) sequence with its context. RNA transcripts served as the template for amplifying TCR beta CDR3 regions. With the HTBI primer set, the TCR CDR3 went through a first round of RT-PCR. Via MiXCR, TCRdb re-called the multiplex PCR reads, giving one row per CDR3 protein. The data hold 350,000 or so distinct CDR3 sequences, with roughly 21% observed a single time. CDR1 and CDR2 (germline): SGHDT, YYEEEE. V trimming: 2 bases; J trimming: 2 bases; junction bases outside the gene matches: 10. CDR3 length equals 19 residues. The sample comes from a study of T cells in Graves' hyperthyroidism and ophthalmopathy.

Sequenced material: blood. The V gene is TRBV5-6, the J gene TRBJ2-3; 14 bases line up with TRBD2. This TCR was recovered from a woman in her forties or fifties with Graves' hyperthyroidism. Written as DNA, the CDR3 is TGTGCCAGCAGCTTTGCACGGACTAGCGGGGGGCACAACACAGATACGCAGTATTTT. This encodes CASSFARTSGGHNTDTQYF.